This TCR beta chain is from a study of blood T cell repertoires in COVID-19 (dated by TCRdb to the early 2020s). Concerning the study at large: The collaborator samples originated in the United States, Italy and Spain and spanned the acute and convalescent phases of COVID-19. The material from the prospective study consisted of cDNA or gDNA derived from T cells, B-cell-depleted T cells, or PBMCs. The dataset comprised deeply sampled blood TCRbeta repertoires from subjects exposed to, actively infected with, or recovered from COVID-19. The repertoires were made available in a free public database intended to serve as a resource for research on the immune response to SARS-CoV-2. The samples were drawn from the first 160 participants of the ongoing ImmuneRACE study and from 950 to 1,500 subjects provided by 6 global collaborators. Sample metadata almost always included a de-identified subject ID, COVID-19 status, age in years and sex. HLA class I and class II types, where available, came from metadata supplied by the sample provider rather than from assay-based typing.

TCRbeta CDR3 regions were amplified from genomic DNA using the immunoSEQ Assay, a bias-controlled multiplex PCR. The paper's data handling went like this. Nucleated cell counts per sample were estimated from amplification of reference gene primers within the assay. To quantify the absolute abundance of each unique TCRbeta CDR3 rearrangement, sequence reads were collapsed and filtered. For each sample, productive Simpson clonality was calculated as the square root of Simpson's diversity index across productive rearrangements. TCRdb provides this immuneACCESS table in a form limited to in-frame rearrangements. Some clones are lacking; in checked studies, under half of them reflect an unresolved V gene, and why the rest are absent is not known. D and trimming come from the DNA, and the V and J calls and clone size come from that table. This sample has around 25,000 clones in its table, and roughly 75% of those were observed once. Together, the top ten hold around 19% of the sample.

Each collaborating institution followed its own protocols to collect whole blood in K2EDTA tubes. Collaborator samples were shipped for TCRbeta analysis as frozen whole blood, isolated PBMCs, or DNA extracted from either sample type. This clone turned up a few times. The target of this receptor is not known. No quality values exist for individual bases; no much larger clone is one base distant. Findings and caveats that apply to the study as a whole: The quantity of clinical and demographic metadata differed by source and by participant and was supplied without curation.

The sequenced sample was peripheral blood. The sequence was collected from a human donor in a cohort sampled during active or convalescent COVID-19.

The CDR3 protein sequence reads: CASSRTSGREGELFF. The DNA sequence is given as TGCGCCAGCAGCCGGACTAGCGGGAGGGAAGGGGAGCTGTTTTTT. The receptor chain draws on TRBV5-1 and TRBJ2-2, with TRBD2 identical over 15 junction bases. Trimming takes 4 bases off V and 8 bases off J; junction bases not matched to a gene: 3. CDR1 and CDR2 are drawn from the germline V gene: SGHRS, YFSETQ. The CDR3 runs 15 residues from the cysteine to the phenylalanine. Of the read, only the CDR3 DNA is kept; its 45 bases are in frame from base 1.